Listed below are T cell receptor beta chains from one sample, sequenced in a study of CD8 T cells in Susac syndrome. TCRdb fed the immunoSEQ multiplex PCR reads into MiXCR, producing one record per CDR3 protein. Of 200,000 to 300,000 distinct CDR3 sequences detected, around 93% appear once; the ten largest clones hold less than 0.075%. Sequenced material: CD4+ T cells from PBMCs. These receptors originate from a human donor with multiple sclerosis. The CDR3 runs from the conserved cysteine through the conserved F or W. Each record gives: clone size, V gene, D gene, J gene, CDR3 DNA, CDR3 protein. The D gene is left open where the match is weak. Not every row has a clone size; where given, it reads once, few, many or a size class.

abundance: .; v_gene: TRBV5-1; d_gene: TRBD1; j_gene: TRBJ1-2; CDR3nt: TGCGCCAGCAGCTCAGGGGGAAGTCTAACCGGGACCTATGGCTACACCTTC; CDR3aa: CASSSGGSLTGTYGYTF
abundance: .; v_gene: TRBV6-2/TRBV6-3; d_gene: .; j_gene: TRBJ2-2; CDR3nt: TGTGCCAGCAAGAGCGGGAACACCGGGGAGCTGTTTTTT; CDR3aa: CASKSGNTGELFF
abundance: .; v_gene: TRBV24-1; d_gene: TRBD1; j_gene: TRBJ2-1; CDR3nt: TGTGCCACCAGTACTCGGACAGGGTGGAATGAGCAGTTCTTC; CDR3aa: CATSTRTGWNEQFF
abundance: once; v_gene: TRBV19; d_gene: .; j_gene: TRBJ1-4; CDR3nt: TGTGCCAGTAGTATTCGTCAGTATAATGAAAAACTGTTTTTT; CDR3aa: CASSIRQYNEKLFF
abundance: .; v_gene: TRBV20-1; d_gene: .; j_gene: TRBJ2-3; CDR3nt: TGCAGTGCTAGCTCTTGGGATACGCAGTATTTT; CDR3aa: CSASSWDTQYF
abundance: .; v_gene: TRBV12-3/TRBV12-4; d_gene: TRBD1; j_gene: TRBJ1-2; CDR3nt: TGTGCCAGCAGCTCGGACAGGGCGATGATGAATGGCTACACCTTC; CDR3aa: CASSSDRAMMNGYTF
abundance: .; v_gene: TRBV9; d_gene: .; j_gene: TRBJ2-3; CDR3nt: TGTGCCAGCAGCCTCGAACCGGGACGACGCACAGATACGCAGTATTTT; CDR3aa: CASSLEPGRRTDTQYF
abundance: once; v_gene: TRBV27; d_gene: .; j_gene: TRBJ1-3; CDR3nt: TGTGCCAGCAGTGCCGACCGGAGGAACACCATATATTTT; CDR3aa: CASSADRRNTIYF
abundance: .; v_gene: TRBV24-1; d_gene: TRBD1; j_gene: TRBJ2-2; CDR3nt: TGTGCCACCAGTGATTTGCGAGGACAGGGGGCTTTGGAGAACACCGGGGAGCTGTTTTTT; CDR3aa: CATSDLRGQGALENTGELFF
abundance: .; v_gene: TRBV6-1; d_gene: TRBD1; j_gene: TRBJ1-2; CDR3nt: TGTGCCAGCAGTGTATACAGGGGTGACTATGGCTACACCTTC; CDR3aa: CASSVYRGDYGYTF
abundance: .; v_gene: TRBV10-3; d_gene: .; j_gene: TRBJ1-1; CDR3nt: TGTGCCATCAGTGGGGGACGGGAGGGGGTAAAGAACACTGAAGCTTTCTTT; CDR3aa: CAISGGREGVKNTEAFF
abundance: once; v_gene: TRBV5-4; d_gene: .; j_gene: TRBJ2-5; CDR3nt: TGTGCCAGCAGCTTGGAGCGGCGCGAAGAGACCCAGTACTTC; CDR3aa: CASSLERREETQYF
abundance: .; v_gene: TRBV24-1; d_gene: TRBD1; j_gene: TRBJ1-2; CDR3nt: TGTGCCACCAGTGGCCGGGACAGTTCTTACTATGGCTACACCTTC; CDR3aa: CATSGRDSSYYGYTF
abundance: once; v_gene: TRBV19; d_gene: TRBD1; j_gene: TRBJ2-4; CDR3nt: TGTGCCAGTAGTATCTGGGACAGGGCGGACATTCAGTACTTC; CDR3aa: CASSIWDRADIQYF
abundance: .; v_gene: TRBV3-1; d_gene: TRBD1; j_gene: TRBJ1-1; CDR3nt: TGTGCCAGCAGCCCCCGGGACAGGGGGTGGACTGAAGCTTTCTTT; CDR3aa: CASSPRDRGWTEAFF
abundance: .; v_gene: TRBV27; d_gene: TRBD1; j_gene: TRBJ2-5; CDR3nt: TGTGCCAGCAGGCGACAGGGGGAAAAGACCCAGTACTTC; CDR3aa: CASRRQGEKTQYF
abundance: few; v_gene: TRBV6-1; d_gene: .; j_gene: TRBJ2-7; CDR3nt: TGTGCCAGCAGCTCATCGCATGGCTACGAGCAGTACTTC; CDR3aa: CASSSSHGYEQYF
abundance: .; v_gene: TRBV7-3; d_gene: .; j_gene: TRBJ2-2; CDR3nt: TGTGCCAGCAGCTTAGGAAGCGGTACCGGGGAGCTGTTTTTT; CDR3aa: CASSLGSGTGELFF
abundance: once; v_gene: TRBV15; d_gene: TRBD2; j_gene: TRBJ2-1; CDR3nt: TGTGCCACCAGCAGAATAAGGACTAGCGGGAGCAATGAGCAGTTCTTC; CDR3aa: CATSRIRTSGSNEQFF
abundance: .; v_gene: TRBV3-1; d_gene: .; j_gene: TRBJ2-7; CDR3nt: TGTGCCAGCAGCTTAGGTGGGGACCACCTTGGAGGGCAGTACTTC; CDR3aa: CASSLGGDHLGGQYF
abundance: few; v_gene: TRBV28; d_gene: .; j_gene: TRBJ1-3; CDR3nt: TGTGCCAGCAGTTTAGGGCTAGGAAACACCATATATTTT; CDR3aa: CASSLGLGNTIYF
abundance: .; v_gene: TRBV4-1; d_gene: TRBD2; j_gene: TRBJ2-3; CDR3nt: TGCGCCACCGAGAAACTAGCGGGAGTCTCAGATACGCAGTATTTT; CDR3aa: CATEKLAGVSDTQYF
abundance: .; v_gene: TRBV7-2; d_gene: .; j_gene: TRBJ1-5; CDR3nt: TGTGCCAGCAGCTCGGGACTCCTCAATCAGCCCCAGCATTTT; CDR3aa: CASSSGLLNQPQHF
abundance: .; v_gene: TRBV7-9; d_gene: TRBD1; j_gene: TRBJ1-1; CDR3nt: TGTGCCAGCAGCCTGGGACAGTACACTGAAGCTTTCTTT; CDR3aa: CASSLGQYTEAFF
abundance: .; v_gene: TRBV30; d_gene: .; j_gene: TRBJ1-4; CDR3nt: TGTGCCTGGAGTGAGGGGCTAAATGAAAAACTGTTTTTT; CDR3aa: CAWSEGLNEKLFF
abundance: .; v_gene: TRBV29-1; d_gene: TRBD2; j_gene: TRBJ2-1; CDR3nt: TGCAGCGTTGATGGTACTAGCGGGCTTTCCTACAATGAGCAGTTCTTC; CDR3aa: CSVDGTSGLSYNEQFF
abundance: .; v_gene: TRBV7-6; d_gene: TRBD2; j_gene: TRBJ2-3; CDR3nt: TGTGCCAGCAGCTCTCCTCTTGCGGGGGGAACTCTGGGCACAGATACGCAGTATTTT; CDR3aa: CASSSPLAGGTLGTDTQYF
abundance: .; v_gene: TRBV5-6; d_gene: .; j_gene: TRBJ2-7; CDR3nt: TGTGCCAGCAGCGGGTGGACAGCTCTGCTCGAGCAGTACTTC; CDR3aa: CASSGWTALLEQYF
abundance: .; v_gene: TRBV3-1; d_gene: TRBD1; j_gene: TRBJ1-1; CDR3nt: TGTGCCAGCAGCCAAGGACAGGGGAACACTGAAGCTTTCTTT; CDR3aa: CASSQGQGNTEAFF
abundance: .; v_gene: TRBV7-3; d_gene: .; j_gene: TRBJ2-4; CDR3nt: TGTGCCAGCAGCATACAGGGTGGAGGGGACATTCAGTACTTC; CDR3aa: CASSIQGGGDIQYF
abundance: .; v_gene: TRBV15; d_gene: .; j_gene: TRBJ2-5; CDR3nt: TGTGCCACCAGCAGCAGGGGCCTCCGGGAGACCCAGTACTTC; CDR3aa: CATSSRGLRETQYF
abundance: .; v_gene: TRBV10-3; d_gene: .; j_gene: TRBJ2-3; CDR3nt: TGTGCCATCAGTCAAGGGGAAGATACGCAGTATTTT; CDR3aa: CAISQGEDTQYF
abundance: .; v_gene: TRBV7-3; d_gene: .; j_gene: TRBJ2-2; CDR3nt: TGTGCCAGCAGCTTAATGGCGACCGGGGAGCTGTTTTTT; CDR3aa: CASSLMATGELFF
abundance: .; v_gene: TRBV10-3; d_gene: .; j_gene: TRBJ2-3; CDR3nt: TGTGCCATCAGTGCCGCCGGGACTCCGCTATTT; CDR3aa: CAISAAGTPLF
abundance: .; v_gene: TRBV7-6; d_gene: .; j_gene: TRBJ2-1; CDR3nt: TGTGCCAGCAGCCCACGGACAGGAGGGGTTCGTATGAATGAGCAGTTCTTC; CDR3aa: CASSPRTGGVRMNEQFF
abundance: .; v_gene: TRBV7-6; d_gene: TRBD2; j_gene: TRBJ2-3; CDR3nt: TGTGCCAGCAGTTACGGGGGGACCACAGATACGCAGTATTTT; CDR3aa: CASSYGGTTDTQYF
abundance: .; v_gene: TRBV30; d_gene: .; j_gene: TRBJ1-6; CDR3nt: TGTGCCTGGAGAAAGCGGCTGCTGACTCTCCACTTT; CDR3aa: CAWRKRLLTLHF
abundance: .; v_gene: TRBV5-1; d_gene: TRBD1; j_gene: TRBJ1-1; CDR3nt: TGCGCCAGCAGCTTGCGGACAGGGCCATCTGAAGCTTTCTTT; CDR3aa: CASSLRTGPSEAFF
abundance: .; v_gene: TRBV30; d_gene: .; j_gene: TRBJ1-1; CDR3nt: TGTGCCTGGAATATTGTGGACACTGAAGCTTTCTTT; CDR3aa: CAWNIVDTEAFF
abundance: once; v_gene: TRBV3-1; d_gene: .; j_gene: TRBJ2-6; CDR3nt: TGTGCCAGCAGCCAAGGGGGAGGGACAGCCTCTGGGGCCAACGTCCTGACTTTC; CDR3aa: CASSQGGGTASGANVLTF
abundance: .; v_gene: TRBV5-8; d_gene: TRBD2; j_gene: TRBJ2-7; CDR3nt: TGTGCCAGCAGCTACCGACTAGCGGTATCCTACGAGCAGTACTTC; CDR3aa: CASSYRLAVSYEQYF
abundance: once; v_gene: TRBV7-9; d_gene: .; j_gene: TRBJ1-1; CDR3nt: TGTGCCAGCAGCCCTCAGCGGAGGTCGGGCACTGAAGCTTTCTTT; CDR3aa: CASSPQRRSGTEAFF
abundance: .; v_gene: TRBV13; d_gene: TRBD2; j_gene: TRBJ2-1; CDR3nt: TGTGCCAGCAGCGCTCGTCGACCCCTAGCGGGACCCGGCAATGAGCAGTTCTTC; CDR3aa: CASSARRPLAGPGNEQFF
abundance: .; v_gene: TRBV3-1; d_gene: .; j_gene: TRBJ2-5; CDR3nt: TGTGCCAGCAGCCGAGTCGGGACGGTGACTGAGACCCAGTACTTC; CDR3aa: CASSRVGTVTETQYF
abundance: .; v_gene: TRBV3-1; d_gene: .; j_gene: TRBJ2-7; CDR3nt: TGTGCCAGCAGCCCCCAGGGTGGTCGACCCTCCTACGAGCAGTACTTC; CDR3aa: CASSPQGGRPSYEQYF
abundance: once; v_gene: TRBV11-2; d_gene: .; j_gene: TRBJ2-7; CDR3nt: TGTGCCAGCAGCTTGTTCTCCAGGGCCCCTCGGGAGCAGTACTTC; CDR3aa: CASSLFSRAPREQYF
abundance: .; v_gene: TRBV12-3/TRBV12-4; d_gene: TRBD2; j_gene: TRBJ2-2; CDR3nt: TGTGCCAGCAGCCCACTAGCGTCTGGGGAGCTGTTTTTT; CDR3aa: CASSPLASGELFF
abundance: .; v_gene: TRBV13; d_gene: .; j_gene: TRBJ1-1; CDR3nt: TGTGCCAGCAGCCCAAACGGGAGAGCCGAAGCTTTCTTT; CDR3aa: CASSPNGRAEAFF
abundance: .; v_gene: TRBV4-1; d_gene: .; j_gene: TRBJ1-3; CDR3nt: TGCGCCAGCAGCCACCCCGCGACGCGAGGAAACACCATATATTTT; CDR3aa: CASSHPATRGNTIYF
abundance: few; v_gene: TRBV5-1; d_gene: .; j_gene: TRBJ1-1; CDR3nt: TGCGCCAGCAGCTTGTTCGGGGCCGTTGTCCGGTCTGAAGCTTTCTTT; CDR3aa: CASSLFGAVVRSEAFF
abundance: .; v_gene: TRBV9; d_gene: .; j_gene: TRBJ1-6; CDR3nt: TGTGCCAGCAGCGTAGCAGGCAAGAGATCACCCCTCCACTTT; CDR3aa: CASSVAGKRSPLHF
abundance: .; v_gene: TRBV6-5; d_gene: TRBD1; j_gene: TRBJ2-6; CDR3nt: TGTGCCAGCAGTTACGGGGGGACAGGGGGCGTCGGGGCCAACGTCCTGACTTTC; CDR3aa: CASSYGGTGGVGANVLTF
abundance: .; v_gene: TRBV13; d_gene: .; j_gene: TRBJ2-7; CDR3nt: TGTGCCAGCGCGCCCCGGGACACTCCTTCCTACGAGCAGTACTTC; CDR3aa: CASAPRDTPSYEQYF
abundance: .; v_gene: TRBV19; d_gene: TRBD1; j_gene: TRBJ2-1; CDR3nt: TGTGCCAGTATAGGGACAGGGTACAATGAGCAGTTCTTC; CDR3aa: CASIGTGYNEQFF
abundance: .; v_gene: TRBV18; d_gene: .; j_gene: TRBJ2-1; CDR3nt: TGTGCCAGCTCATCCCGACAGAACAATGAGCAGTTCTTC; CDR3aa: CASSSRQNNEQFF
abundance: .; v_gene: TRBV20-1; d_gene: TRBD2; j_gene: TRBJ2-1; CDR3nt: TGCAGTGCTAGGTTCCGTCGGCTAGCGGGAGAGTTGAATGAGCAGTTCTTC; CDR3aa: CSARFRRLAGELNEQFF
abundance: .; v_gene: TRBV24-1; d_gene: .; j_gene: TRBJ1-1; CDR3nt: TGTGCCACCAGTGAACCAGGACAGTCCCCAGCTTTCTTT; CDR3aa: CATSEPGQSPAFF
abundance: .; v_gene: TRBV12-3/TRBV12-4; d_gene: .; j_gene: TRBJ1-1; CDR3nt: TGTGCCAGCAGTCCCCGAGAGAGGCTCGGAGCTTTCTTT; CDR3aa: CASSPRERLGAFF
abundance: .; v_gene: TRBV29-1; d_gene: .; j_gene: TRBJ1-2; CDR3nt: TGCAGCGTTACCCAAGGGCGCGGAGGCTACACCTTC; CDR3aa: CSVTQGRGGYTF